Following are 16 T cell receptor beta chains from one sample sequenced in a study of T cells in Graves' hyperthyroidism and ophthalmopathy. Using RNA transcripts as the source, TCR beta CDR3 regions were amplified. The TCR CDR3 was amplified in a first-round RT-PCR using the HTBI primer set. TCRdb passed the multiplex PCR reads through MiXCR, listing each CDR3 protein once. The data show about 350,000 distinct CDR3 sequences, roughly 20% seen once. The specimen was blood. The receptors stem from a woman aged 40 to 55 with Graves' ophthalmopathy.

This clonotype showed up many times. The V and J genes are TRBV15 and TRBJ2-5, with 9 positions matching TRBD2. From germline, CDR1 is LNHNV and CDR2 YYDKDF (reference sequence). V lost 5 bases and J lost 0; bases outside the gene matches: 7. The CDR3 is 16 residues long. The CDR3 nucleotides are TGTGCCACCAGCTTAAGCGGGAGGATTAACCAAGAGACCCAGTACTTC. Translation gives CATSLSGRINQETQYF. Complete variable domain (other parts from reference TRBV15 and TRBJ2-5): DAMVIQNPRYQVTQFGKPVTLSCSQTLNHNVMYWYQQKSSQAPKLLFHYYDKDFNNEADTPDNFQSRRPNTSFCFLDIRSPGLGDTAMYLCATSLSGRINQETQYFGPGTRLLVL.

This clonotype was detected ten times or more. The V and J genes are TRBV20-1 and TRBJ1-1; the D is unclear. V was trimmed by 6 bases and J by 3 bases, leaving 11 bases between them. The CDR3 is made up of 12 amino acids. Germline V gene sequence: CDR1 DFQATT, CDR2 SNEGSKA (reference sequence). The CDR3 loop reads CSALTWDTEAFF. The CDR3 DNA reads as TGCAGTGCCCTTACATGGGACACTGAAGCTTTCTTT.

This clonotype was detected many times. The rearrangement joins TRBV12-3 or TRBV12-4 to TRBJ2-7, with 11 bases lining up with TRBD1. This CDR3 has 15 residues. Trimming at V came to 5 bases and at J to 4 bases, leaving 7 bases not matched to a gene. For the CDR3, the DNA is TGTGCCAGCAGTGCCTCCGGGACAGGGGGTTACGAGCAGTACTTC. Protein sequence: CASSASGTGGYEQYF.

At least ten counts were recorded for this clonotype. The chain employs TRBV6-1 and TRBJ1-2; D not certain. The CDR3 spans 11 residues. Between the trimmed V and J ends, which lost 6 bases and 6 bases, there was a span of 8 bases. Germline values: CDR1 MNHNS, CDR2 SASEGT. The CDR3 DNA reads TGTGCCAGCAGGGAGGAGGATGGCTACACCTTC. This translates into CASREEDGYTF.

This clonotype occurred many times. The chain combines TRBV28 with TRBJ1-5, with TRBD1 matching 7 bases. The germline gives CDR1 MDHEN, CDR2 SYDVKM. The CDR3 totals 15 residues. J lost 3 bases, V lost 3 bases, and 5 bases had no gene match. The CDR3 protein is CASSLGRGPNQPQHF. The CDR3 DNA reads TGTGCCAGCAGTTTGGGGAGGGGGCCCAATCAGCCCCAGCATTTT.

In this sample, this clonotype turned up many times. A much larger clone lies one base from this, so it may be a read error. CDR3 coding DNA: TGTGCCAGCACCATTTTACCGTGCGACTATGAAGAGACCCAGTACTTC. Translating gives CASTILPCDYEETQYF. This sequence joins TRBV7-8 and TRBJ2-5, with D perhaps TRBD2 (5 bases). Germline CDR1 SGHVS, CDR2 FQNEAQ. The CDR3 contains 16 residues. The ends were cut back, 7 bases at V and 3 bases at J, with 21 bases in the middle.

This clonotype was detected many times. The chain carries TRBV7-3 and TRBJ2-7; 7 nucleotides line up with TRBD1. J gave up 6 bases and V 5 bases, and 4 bases lay outside the gene matches. CDR3 length equals 12 residues. Germline V gives CDR1 SGHTA, CDR2 FQGTGA. The CDR3 region is CASSRDSPEQYF. Written as DNA, the CDR3 is TGTGCCAGCAGCCGGGACAGTCCCGAGCAGTACTTC.

The chain couples TRBV30 to TRBJ2-7; tentative D call: TRBD2 (7 bases). The germline gives CDR1 GTSNPN, CDR2 SVGIG (reference sequence). The CDR3 is made up of 14 amino acids. Trimming pared 5 bases from V and 2 bases from J, leaving 16 bases between. CDR3 coding DNA: TGTGCCTGGGAACCGGGGGGCTCCGCCTACGAGCAGTACTTC. As protein: CAWEPGGSAYEQYF. The whole variable domain, remainder taken from reference TRBV30 and TRBJ2-7, is SQTIHQWPATLVQPVGSPLSLECTVEGTSNPNLYWYRQAAGRGLQLLFYSVGIGQISSEVPQNLSASRPQDRQFILSSKKLLLSDSGFYLCAWEPGGSAYEQYFGPGTRLTVT.

Many counts were recorded for this clonotype. It is unclear where the CDR3 begins or ends on the DNA, so no DNA is shown, and the CDR3 is as TCRdb lists it. This rearrangement joins TRBV6-5 to TRBJ1-2. Including both end residues, the CDR3 is 14 amino acids long. Germline values: CDR1 MNHEY, CDR2 SVGAGI. CDR3 in amino acids: CASTSDGRNYGYTF.

The V call is TRBV6-1, the J call TRBJ2-5; 13 nucleotides match TRBD2. V was pared by 5 bases and J by 2 bases, with 5 bases of the junction left unmatched. CDR1 is MNHNS, CDR2 SASEGT, per germline. The CDR3 is 16 residues long. Written as DNA, the CDR3 is TGTGCCAGCAGTCGTGGACTAGCGGGAGTGCAAGAGACCCAGTACTTC. This translates into CASSRGLAGVQETQYF.

Ten or more counts support this clonotype. This chain links TRBV11-1 with TRBJ2-5, with 9 bases fitting TRBD1. V trimming: 5 bases; J trimming: 5 bases; junction bases outside the gene matches: 6. Germline values: CDR1 SGHAT, CDR2 FQDESV (reference sequence). The CDR3 totals 14 residues. The chain's CDR3 is CASSPSTGGETQYF. In DNA, the CDR3 is TGTGCCAGCAGCCCGTCGACAGGGGGGGAGACCCAGTACTTC.

This clonotype was recorded many times. The J gene is TRBJ2-7, the V gene TRBV20-1; 9 bases match TRBD1. CDR1 and CDR2 (germline): DFQATT, SNEGSKA (reference sequence). The CDR3 sequence is 15 residues long. Germline trimming cut 1 base from V and 6 bases from J; bases unmatched to any gene: 10. The CDR3 DNA is TGCAGTGCTAGAGGGGCGTCGGACAGGGGAGGCGAGCAGTACTTC. Residues: CSARGASDRGGEQYF.

This clonotype was found many times. The chain recombines TRBV12-3 or TRBV12-4 with TRBJ2-5; perhaps TRBD1 as D (5 bases). The V gene lost 5 bases and the J gene lost 7 bases, with 23 bases spanning the gap. This CDR3 is built from 16 residues. This chain's CDR3 is CASSPSSRGAGGTQYF. The CDR3 DNA sequence: TGTGCCAGCAGTCCATCGTCTAGGGGCGCAGGCGGGACCCAGTACTTC.

The V and J genes are TRBV6-1 and TRBJ2-7, with a possible D match to TRBD2 (6 bases). The CDR3 is made up of 13 amino acids. Germline V lookup: CDR1 MNHNS, CDR2 SASEGT. The V gene lost 7 bases and the J gene lost 3 bases, with 13 bases spanning the gap. This CDR3 is CASTPHGGYEQYF. CDR3 in DNA: TGTGCCAGCACCCCCCACGGGGGCTACGAGCAGTACTTC.

This clonotype was picked up many times. The rearrangement uses TRBV20-1 and TRBJ2-2, with D possibly called TRBD1 or TRBD2 (5 bases each). Germline V lookup: CDR1 DFQATT, CDR2 SNEGSKA (reference sequence). This CDR3 is 13 amino acids long. The CDR3 is CGSARGHTGELFF. In DNA, the CDR3 is TGCGGGAGTGCGAGGGGACACACCGGGGAGCTGTTTTTT.

This clonotype was recorded at least ten times. The rearrangement links TRBV27 to TRBJ2-5, with TRBD2 matching over 10 bases. This CDR3 is 17 amino acids long. The V and J ends lost 0 bases and 5 bases, in that order; junction bases with no gene match: 9. The germline V gene has CDR1 MNHEY and CDR2 SMNVEV (reference sequence). The CDR3: CASSLSISGRSGETQYF. CDR3 coding DNA: TGTGCCAGCAGTTTATCTATTAGCGGGAGGTCCGGGGAGACCCAGTACTTC.